A single sample is the source of the 30 T cell receptor beta chains below, sequenced in a study of T-cell memory formation after mild COVID-19. TCRdb analysed the 5' RACE reads with MiXCR anew, one entry per CDR3 protein. Of approximately 100,000 distinct CDR3 sequences in the sample, roughly 12% are singletons; the top ten hold approximately 30%. Sample: PBMCs or a T cell subset sorted from them (not recorded which). These TCRs come from an adult woman who had mild COVID-19 (a few samples of this study predate the infection). Cell type and time point are not known.

The gene calls are TRBV9 and TRBJ2-1, with D hard to call. The CDR3 length is 16 residues. The germline CDR1 and CDR2 sequences are SGDLS and YYNGEE. V lost 1 base to trimming and J lost 2 bases, with 13 bases between them. CDR3 bases: TGTGCCAGCAGCGTACAGGAGCTCTTTCCCTACAATGAGCAGTTCTTC. Protein product: CASSVQELFPYNEQFF.

This clonotype came up many times. The chain is built from TRBV5-1 and TRBJ2-3; 9 positions match TRBD2. The CDR3 runs 16 residues. J lost 2 bases, V lost 4 bases, and 8 bases had no gene match. The germline V gene has CDR1 SGHRS and CDR2 YFSETQ. CDR3 amino acids: CASSPVAGEYTDTQYF. CDR3 sequence (DNA): TGCGCCAGCAGCCCCGTAGCGGGGGAGTACACAGATACGCAGTATTTT.

The V gene is TRBV20-1, the J gene TRBJ2-5; a weak D match, TRBD1 (5 bases). Trimming took 3 bases from V and 2 from J, leaving 16 bases between them. From germline, CDR1 is DFQATT and CDR2 SNEGSKA (reference sequence). This CDR3 region has 15 residues. CDR3 amino acids: CSASLWTPGQETQYF. Written as DNA, the CDR3 is TGCAGTGCTAGCCTATGGACCCCAGGGCAAGAGACCCAGTACTTC.

In the case of this clonotype: The junction does not match germline at one end; this may be a read error. The V gene is TRBV7-9, the J gene TRBJ2-3, with D perhaps TRBD2 (6 bases). Germline values: CDR1 SEHNR, CDR2 FQNEAQ (reference sequence). CDR3 length: 15 amino acids. CDR3 bases: TGTGCCAGCAGCTCGAGCGGGTCCCGCACGGATACGCAGTATTTT. This translates into CASSSSGSRTDTQYF.

This clonotype was observed a few times. In DNA form, the CDR3 reads TGTGCCAGCACCGCGACAGGGGGTTTTGGCTACACCTTC. This sequence encodes CASTATGGFGYTF. The V and J genes are TRBV13 and TRBJ1-2, with TRBD1 identical over 9 bases. This CDR3 is built from 13 residues. The germline CDR1 and CDR2 sequences are PRHDT and FYEKMQ (reference sequence). Trimming removed 7 bases from V and 7 bases from J; junction bases left unmatched: 7.

This clonotype was seen more than once but under ten times. The CDR3: CSVEDSHNPYEQYF. The CDR3, as DNA: TGCAGCGTTGAAGACTCCCATAACCCCTACGAGCAGTACTTC. The chain links TRBV29-1 to TRBJ2-7; D ambiguous. V was cut by 0 bases and J by 2 bases, with 11 bases left in between. Germline lookup yields CDR1 SQVTM and CDR2 ANQGSEA. CDR3 length: 14 residues.

This clonotype was counted between two and nine times. This chain links TRBV5-6 with TRBJ1-1; D possibly corresponds to TRBD1 (5 bases). V lost 4 bases and J 0 bases, leaving 7 bases between the germline ends. CDR1 and CDR2 (germline): SGHDT, YYEEEE. The CDR3 covers 13 residues. The CDR3 protein is CASSMTVNTEAFF. In nucleotides, the CDR3 is TGTGCCAGCAGCATGACAGTGAACACTGAAGCTTTCTTT.

This chain links TRBV5-6 with TRBJ2-1, with 7 bases lining up with TRBD2. The V gene end was trimmed by 7 bases and the J gene end by 5 bases; junction bases not matched to a gene: 3. The length of the CDR3 is 12 residues. In germline, CDR1 is SGHDT, CDR2 YYEEEE. The CDR3 loop is CASGGGNNEQFF. Here the CDR3 DNA reads TGTGCCAGCGGGGGGGGGAACAATGAGCAGTTCTTC.

This clonotype showed up just a few times. The J gene is TRBJ2-5, the V gene TRBV7-9; weak D call: TRBD1 (6 bases). Trimming left V 5 bases short and J 2 bases short, with 15 bases between. This CDR3 is 15 amino acids long. Per the germline V gene, CDR1 is SEHNR and CDR2 is FQNEAQ (reference sequence). CDR3 bases: TGTGCCAGCAGCCACACAGGGATTTTACAAGAGACCCAGTACTTC. Protein sequence: CASSHTGILQETQYF.

This clonotype was seen more than once but under ten times. The chain couples TRBV5-1 to TRBJ1-2; 9 bases are a match to TRBD1. V lost 2 bases and J lost 4; bases outside the gene matches: 9. This CDR3 is built from 16 residues. Germline V CDR1 and CDR2: SGHRS, YFSETQ. CDR3 nucleotide sequence: TGCGCCAGCAGCTTCACACAGGGGGCTAGTAGCTATGGCTACACCTTC. This gives the protein CASSFTQGASSYGYTF.

The chain recombines TRBV4-1 with TRBJ2-1; 8 bases agree with TRBD2. CDR3 length: 16 residues. Trimming at V came to 1 base and at J to 9 bases, leaving 11 bases not matched to a gene. Germline V gene data show CDR1 as MGHRA and CDR2 as YSYEKL. The CDR3 DNA reads TGCGCCAGCAGCCAAGCTCTCGGGCGGGGGGATTCTGAGCAGTTCTTC. Protein: CASSQALGRGDSEQFF.

A few counts support this clonotype. This sequence joins TRBV12-3 or TRBV12-4 and TRBJ1-4; 10 positions match TRBD1. The CDR3 length is 17 residues. The trim removed 6 bases at V and 8 bases at J, leaving 15 bases unmatched. The CDR3 protein is CASSPRQGALVWEKLFF. As DNA, the CDR3 is TGTGCCAGCAGCCCAAGACAGGGGGCGCTTGTTTGGGAAAAACTGTTTTTT.

In its sample, this clonotype was seen a few times. The rearrangement uses TRBV29-1 and TRBJ2-1; TRBD2 agrees at 9 bases. Trimming cost V 6 bases and J 4 bases; bases outside gene matches: 1. Looked up from germline, CDR1 is SQVTM and CDR2 is ANQGSEA. The CDR3 consists of 12 residues. The CDR3 sequence: CSVTSGYNEQFF. CDR3 nucleotides: TGCAGCGTAACTAGCGGGTACAATGAGCAGTTCTTC.

The chain combines TRBV9 with TRBJ2-1; TRBD2 matches at 10 bases. The J segment lost 5 bases and the V segment lost 0 bases, leaving 2 bases of the junction unmatched. The germline gives CDR1 SGDLS, CDR2 YYNGEE. The CDR3 covers 15 residues. The CDR3 here is CASSVEAGGHNEQFF. The CDR3 nucleotides read TGTGCCAGCAGCGTAGAAGCGGGAGGGCACAATGAGCAGTTCTTC.

V and J are TRBV2 and TRBJ1-2; 8 bases map to TRBD1. The CDR3 length is 12 residues. Trimming took 4 bases from V and 8 from J; bases not matched to a gene: 3. Germline CDR1 and CDR2: SNHLY and FYNNEI. The CDR3 is CASSAGGGGYTF. CDR3 in DNA: TGTGCCAGCAGTGCAGGGGGCGGGGGCTACACCTTC.

The V call is TRBV5-1, the J call TRBJ1-1; no clear D. This CDR3 has 16 residues. V lost 2 bases and J 1 base, leaving 15 bases between the germline ends. Germline V gene sequence: CDR1 SGHRS, CDR2 YFSETQ. The CDR3 sequence: CASSFASGFTNTEAFF. CDR3 sequence (DNA): TGCGCCAGCAGCTTTGCATCAGGTTTCACGAACACTGAAGCTTTCTTT.

This chain connects TRBV5-1 to TRBJ2-7, with 14 positions matching TRBD2. Germline CDR1 and CDR2: SGHRS and YFSETQ. The CDR3 covers 16 residues. V trimming: 4 bases; J trimming: 3 bases; junction bases outside the gene matches: 6. The chain's CDR3 is CASSLIGTSGSYEQYF. The DNA of the CDR3 is TGCGCCAGCAGCCTAATAGGGACTAGCGGGAGCTACGAGCAGTACTTC.

The chain couples TRBV27 to TRBJ2-7; D tentatively reads TRBD1 or TRBD2 (6 bases each). The length of the CDR3 is 16 residues. Trimming took 0 bases from V and 5 from J, leaving 17 bases between them. Germline V gene lookup returns CDR1 MNHEY and CDR2 SMNVEV (reference sequence). The CDR3 region is CASSLSEGGSEDEQYF. The CDR3 DNA sequence: TGTGCCAGCAGTTTATCGGAGGGGGGCTCTGAGGACGAGCAGTACTTC.

This clonotype was seen more than once but under ten times. The chain links TRBV12-3 or TRBV12-4 to TRBJ2-7; D is undetermined. Trimming cost V 3 bases and J 3 bases, with 6 bases left between them. This CDR3 contains 12 residues. The CDR3 DNA follows: TGTGCCAGCAGTTTGGGCCGCTACGAGCAGTACTTC. It codes for CASSLGRYEQYF.

This clonotype was seen only a few times. The rearrangement joins TRBV12-3 or TRBV12-4 to TRBJ1-3, with unresolved D. V was trimmed by 0 bases and J by 3 bases, leaving 3 bases between them. This CDR3 is 13 amino acids long. This CDR3 is CASSLAGGNTIYF. CDR3 nucleotide sequence: TGTGCCAGCAGTTTAGCTGGTGGAAACACCATATATTTT.

This clonotype has just a few counts. The genes are TRBV11-1 and TRBJ2-2; TRBD1 agrees at 8 bases. This CDR3 spans 13 amino acids. Trimming removed 5 bases from V and 4 bases from J; junction bases left unmatched: 0. The germline V gene has CDR1 SGHAT and CDR2 FQDESV (reference sequence). In DNA form, the CDR3 reads TGTGCCAGCAGCGGGACAGGCACCGGGGAGCTGTTTTTT. Protein product: CASSGTGTGELFF.

This clonotype was found a few times. V is TRBV11-2 and J is TRBJ2-1; 11 bases are shared with TRBD2. Germline assignment: CDR1 SGHAT and CDR2 FQNNGV. Trimming took 7 bases from V and 7 from J; bases not matched to a gene: 18. There are 18 residues in the CDR3. CDR3 DNA sequence: TGTGCCAGCACCTTTAAGGAGATAGCGGGAGGGCCGGAGAATGAGCAGTTCTTC. Protein sequence: CASTFKEIAGGPENEQFF. The full variable domain, in which reference TRBV11-2 and TRBJ2-1 provide the parts outside the CDR3, is EAGVAQSPRYKIIEKRQSVAFWCNPISGHATLYWYQQILGQGPKLLIQFQNNGVVDDSQLPKDRFSAERLKGVDSTLKIQPAKLEDSAVYLCASTFKEIAGGPENEQFFGPGTRLTVL.

V and J are TRBV3-1 and TRBJ2-1, with D tentatively TRBD1 (6 bases). Germline CDR1 and CDR2: LGHDT and YNNKEL (reference sequence). Trimming left V 4 bases short and J 0 bases short, with 16 bases between. This CDR3 spans 17 amino acids. The CDR3 sequence: CASSPRDTEPSYNEQFF. CDR3 in DNA: TGTGCCAGCAGCCCACGGGACACGGAACCCTCCTACAATGAGCAGTTCTTC.

This chain links TRBV24-1 with TRBJ2-3, with 7 bases that match TRBD1. V was clipped by 5 bases and J by 5 bases; unmatched bases: 12. The CDR3 length is 16 residues. Germline loops: CDR1 KGHDR, CDR2 SFDVKD. In DNA, the CDR3 is TGTGCCACCAGTGCCCCCCAAGGGACAGAGCAAGATACGCAGTATTTT. Translation gives CATSAPQGTEQDTQYF.

The chain is built from TRBV20-1 and TRBJ1-2; no reliable D call. The CDR3 has 11 amino acids. The germline gives CDR1 DFQATT, CDR2 SNEGSKA (reference sequence). The ends were cut back, 0 bases at V and 8 bases at J, with 7 bases in the middle. The CDR3 DNA reads TGCAGTGCTAGAGATCCTCCGGGCTACACCTTC. Translating gives CSARDPPGYTF.

This chain's CDR3 is CASSQGQGYYGYTF. CDR3 bases: TGTGCCAGCAGCCAAGGACAGGGTTACTATGGCTACACCTTC. This sequence joins TRBV7-9 and TRBJ1-2; 8 positions agree with TRBD1. The ends lost 5 bases at V and 3 bases at J; junction bases unmatched: 5. The germline gives CDR1 SEHNR, CDR2 FQNEAQ (reference sequence). The CDR3 length is 14 residues. Variable domain in full (rest from reference TRBV7-9 and TRBJ1-2): DTGVSQNPRHKITKRGQNVTFRCDPISEHNRLYWYRQTLGQGPEFLTYFQNEAQLEKSRLLSDRFSAERPKGSFSTLEIQRTEQGDSAMYLCASSQGQGYYGYTFGSGTRLTVV.

The gene calls are TRBV30 and TRBJ2-2; D is unclear. Germline CDR1 GTSNPN, CDR2 SVGIG (reference sequence). There are 11 residues in the CDR3. V was shortened by 0 bases and J by 8 bases, with 4 bases between the two germline ends. The DNA of the CDR3 is TGTGCCTGGAGTGTAGGAGGGGAGCTGTTTTTT. Translating gives CAWSVGGELFF.

The rearrangement joins TRBV7-3 to TRBJ2-1, with a possible D match to TRBD2 (6 bases). The CDR3 length is 13 residues. V lost 6 bases and J 8 bases, leaving 14 bases between the germline ends. Germline values: CDR1 SGHTA, CDR2 FQGTGA. This CDR3 reads CASSFPERDEQFF. CDR3 sequence (DNA): TGTGCCAGCAGTTTCCCCGAGCGGGATGAGCAGTTCTTC.

This clonotype was seen a few times. The V call is TRBV7-6, the J call TRBJ2-7; possibly TRBD1 for D (6 bases). The CDR3 is 17 residues long. Germline V gene sequence: CDR1 SGHVS, CDR2 FNYEAQ. V was trimmed by 1 base and J by 2 bases, leaving 18 bases between them. CDR3 sequence reads: CASSLGGWGQGPYEQYF. CDR3 in DNA: TGTGCCAGCAGCTTAGGAGGCTGGGGGCAGGGCCCCTACGAGCAGTACTTC.

A single count supports this clonotype. The chain carries TRBV7-9 and TRBJ2-5; 8 positions agree with TRBD2. V shed 4 bases and J 2 bases; nucleotides not matched to a gene: 9. The germline CDR1 and CDR2 sequences are SEHNR and FQNEAQ (reference sequence). The CDR3 is made up of 16 amino acids. CDR3 residues: CASSSGGRGHQETQYF. The CDR3 nucleotides are TGTGCCAGCAGCTCGGGGGGGAGAGGGCATCAAGAGACCCAGTACTTC.